This entry lists 32 T cell receptor beta chains sequenced from one sample in a study of regulatory T cells in long-lasting Graves disease. Library construction for TCR beta used iRepertoire HTBI primers and Arm-PCR of CDR3 regions. A single record per CDR3 protein comes from TCRdb applying MiXCR to the multiplex PCR reads. The sample has 560,000 or so distinct CDR3 sequences, about 16% seen once. The time point was: newly diagnosed GD, antithyroid drugs for less than 3 months. Researchers made the TCR library from RNA that was extracted from PBMCs. The same sample was also studied in work on T cells in Graves' hyperthyroidism and ophthalmopathy.

This specimen was peripheral blood mononuclear cells (PBMCs), taken at new diagnosis, from a patient treated with antithyroid drugs. The receptor source for this set is a man aged 18 to 30 with Graves disease.

This clonotype was recorded a few times. This rearrangement joins TRBV6-5 to TRBJ2-7; a possible D gene is TRBD2 (6 bases). Germline V gives CDR1 MNHEY, CDR2 SVGAGI. Trimming took off 0 bases at V and 7 bases at J, with 16 bases between the two ends. The CDR3 totals 15 residues. CDR3 sequence (DNA): TGTGCCAGCAGTTACTCGTCCGGGGCCGCGGGGGAGCAGTACTTC. Encoded protein: CASSYSSGAAGEQYF.

This clonotype came up many times. V gene TRBV6-2 or TRBV6-3 combines with J gene TRBJ1-5; D call uncertain. Per germline, CDR1 MNHEY and CDR2 SVGEGT. Trimming removed 0 bases from V and 6 bases from J, with 6 bases in between. The CDR3 length is 13 residues. As DNA, the CDR3 is TGTGCCAGCAGTTACTCGATTGGTCAGCCCCAGCATTTT. It yields the protein CASSYSIGQPQHF.

This clonotype appeared many times. The chain employs TRBV30 and TRBJ2-1, with D hard to call. With 8 bases removed from V and 7 bases from J, the gap between germline ends came to 15 bases. Germline V gives CDR1 GTSNPN, CDR2 SVGIG (reference sequence). CDR3 length: 12 amino acids. The CDR3 spells CAQRRRPNEQFF. The CDR3 DNA sequence: TGTGCCCAACGACGTCGGCCGAATGAGCAGTTCTTC. Filled out from reference TRBV30 and TRBJ2-1, the complete variable domain reads SQTIHQWPATLVQPVGSPLSLECTVEGTSNPNLYWYRQAAGRGLQLLFYSVGIGQISSEVPQNLSASRPQDRQFILSSKKLLLSDSGFYLCAQRRRPNEQFFGPGTRLTVL.

The chain employs TRBV28 and TRBJ1-2, with D tentatively TRBD1 (5 bases). With 6 bases removed from V and 6 bases from J, the gap between germline ends came to 17 bases. CDR3 length: 14 amino acids. In germline, CDR1 is MDHEN, CDR2 SYDVKM. CDR3 nucleotide sequence: TGTGCCAGCAGCCCCCCGGGGGATAGGGATGGCTACACCTTC. This gives the protein CASSPPGDRDGYTF.

The sample holds many counts of this clonotype. This chain's CDR3 is CSKQLAGGGYNEQFF. CDR3 nucleotides: TGCTCAAAACAACTAGCGGGAGGAGGTTACAATGAGCAGTTCTTC. This chain uses TRBV20-1 with TRBJ2-1, with 12 bases fitting TRBD2. The CDR3 contains 15 residues. In germline, CDR1 is DFQATT, CDR2 SNEGSKA (reference sequence).

V gene TRBV11-2 combines with J gene TRBJ2-2; 10 nucleotides line up with TRBD2. Germline V gives CDR1 SGHAT, CDR2 FQNNGV. The CDR3 totals 16 residues. Trimming removed 3 bases from V and 7 bases from J; junction bases left unmatched: 8. The CDR3 is CASSFLAGVLGGELFF. CDR3 in DNA: TGTGCCAGCAGCTTCCTAGCGGGAGTACTTGGCGGGGAGCTGTTTTTT.

This clonotype was observed many times. V and J are TRBV7-8 and TRBJ2-6; 8 bases fit TRBD1. The germline V gene has CDR1 SGHVS and CDR2 FQNEAQ. The CDR3 length is 18 residues. J lost 0 bases, V lost 2 bases, and 6 bases had no gene match. The CDR3 region has the DNA TGTGCCAGCAGCTTAAGAAGGACAGGGCTCTCTGGGGCCAACGTCCTGACTTTC. Amino acid sequence: CASSLRRTGLSGANVLTF.

Of note for this clonotype: Because the CDR3 is missing its conserved closing phenylalanine or tryptophan, this is likely a read error. This chain uses TRBV28 with TRBJ1-1; tentative D call: TRBD1 (6 bases). Per the germline V gene, CDR1 is MDHEN and CDR2 is SYDVKM. The V gene lost 3 bases and the J gene lost 1 base, with 9 bases spanning the gap. CDR3 size: 14 residues. The DNA of the CDR3 is TGTGCCAGCAGTTTGCGGGGGCGGAACACTGAAGCTTTCGTT. It codes for CASSLRGRNTEAFV.

In this sample, this clonotype turned up many times. The chain recombines TRBV20-1 with TRBJ2-7; 7 nucleotides agree with TRBD1. V was pared by 4 bases and J by 6 bases, with 9 bases of the junction left unmatched. The CDR3 length is 13 residues. Germline assignment: CDR1 DFQATT and CDR2 SNEGSKA (reference sequence). CDR3 region: CSAKHNRGVEQYF. The CDR3 DNA sequence: TGCAGTGCTAAACACAACAGGGGAGTCGAGCAGTACTTC.

There are a few counts of this clonotype. The chain employs TRBV7-6 and TRBJ1-6, with D maybe TRBD1 (5 bases). Trimming stripped 0 bases from V and 12 bases from J, with 15 bases between. The CDR3 totals 15 residues. Per the germline V gene, CDR1 is SGHVS and CDR2 is FNYEAQ. The CDR3 sequence: CASSLAVQGGGPLHF. The CDR3 nucleotides are TGTGCCAGCAGCTTAGCCGTGCAGGGTGGTGGACCCCTCCACTTT.

The sample holds one count of this clonotype. The rearrangement joins TRBV4-2 to TRBJ1-5, with D hard to call. V was trimmed by 5 bases and J by 0 bases, leaving 11 bases between them. The CDR3 is made up of 15 amino acids. Per germline, CDR1 LGHNA and CDR2 YNFKEQ. DNA of the CDR3: TGTGCCAGCAGCTCCCAACCGTATAGCAATCAGCCCCAGCATTTT. Its protein product is CASSSQPYSNQPQHF.

This clonotype was picked up many times. The gene calls are TRBV11-2 and TRBJ2-5; D not certain. This CDR3 spans 17 amino acids. The germline gives CDR1 SGHAT, CDR2 FQNNGV. V lost 5 bases and J 4 bases, leaving 23 bases between the germline ends. The chain's CDR3 is CASSPRRRTTWGETQYF. Here the CDR3 DNA reads TGTGCCAGCAGCCCTCGGCGACGGACCACCTGGGGAGAGACCCAGTACTTC.

The CDR3 loop reads CASSPGLFDEQFF. For the CDR3, the DNA is TGTGCCAGCAGCCCGGGGCTTTTCGATGAGCAGTTCTTC. The V call is TRBV3-1, the J call TRBJ2-1, with D perhaps being TRBD1 or TRBD2 (5 bases each). CDR1 and CDR2 from the germline V gene are LGHDT and YNNKEL (reference sequence). Trimming removed 4 bases from V and 8 bases from J, with 12 bases in between. CDR3 size: 13 residues.

The J gene is TRBJ2-7, the V gene TRBV28, with 9 nucleotides matching TRBD1. This CDR3 has 18 amino acids. Trimming removed 2 bases from V and 2 bases from J; junction bases left unmatched: 13. The germline gives CDR1 MDHEN, CDR2 SYDVKM. The CDR3 DNA is TGTGCCAGCAGTTTACGCTTTGTAGGGACAGGGACTACCTACGAGCAGTACTTC. It specifies CASSLRFVGTGTTYEQYF.

In this sample, this clonotype turned up a few times. This could be a read error, since a much larger clone is one nucleotide away. The CDR3 sequence: CASISTRTLGTDTQYF. In DNA form, the CDR3 reads TGTGCCAGCATATCCACGCGGACGTTAGGCACAGATACGCAGTATTTT. This chain joins TRBV6-1 and TRBJ2-3, with D unclear. Germline V gene data show CDR1 as MNHNS and CDR2 as SASEGT. CDR3 size: 16 residues. Trimming stripped 7 bases from V and 1 base from J, with 18 bases between.

As for this clonotype: A read error is possible here, since a much larger clone lies one base away. The V and J genes are TRBV5-1 and TRBJ1-2; 8 bases map to TRBD1. Looked up from germline, CDR1 is SGHRS and CDR2 is YFSETQ. CDR3 size: 14 residues. This CDR3 reads CTSSLDRAGYGYTF. The CDR3, as DNA: TGCACCAGCAGCTTGGACAGGGCCGGCTATGGCTACACCTTC.

In this sample, this clonotype turned up a few times. This chain connects TRBV3-1 to TRBJ1-2; no clear D. Germline CDR1 is LGHDT and CDR2 is YNNKEL (reference sequence). Trimming shortened V by 1 base and J by 4 bases, and 13 bases separated the two germline ends. There are 15 residues in the CDR3. For the CDR3, the DNA is TGTGCCAGCAGCCAAGGGGCCGGCAGACGCTATGGCTACACCTTC. Its protein product is CASSQGAGRRYGYTF. Drawing the rest from reference TRBV3-1 and TRBJ1-2, the complete variable domain is DTAVSQTPKYLVTQMGNDKSIKCEQNLGHDTMYWYKQDSKKFLKIMFSYNNKELIINETVPNRFSPKSPDKAHLNLHINSLELGDSAVYFCASSQGAGRRYGYTFGSGTRLTVV.

This clonotype was observed many times. DNA of the CDR3: TGTGCCAGCAGCCGAGGAAACTCCGGGGTAGGTGGCTACACCTTC. The encoded protein is CASSRGNSGVGGYTF. This chain links TRBV27 with TRBJ1-2; D remains ambiguous. The CDR3 has 15 amino acids. Germline-derived CDR1 and CDR2 are MNHEY and SMNVEV (reference sequence). V was trimmed by 6 bases and J by 7 bases, leaving 21 bases between them.

V and J are TRBV7-2 and TRBJ1-2; 12 bases line up with TRBD1. The CDR3 covers 17 residues. Trimming removed 5 bases from V and 3 bases from J; junction bases left unmatched: 10. The germline V gene has CDR1 SGHTA and CDR2 FQGNSA. CDR3 sequence (DNA): TGTGCCAGCAGCGAGAGACCGGGACAGGGGGCAGACTATGGCTACACCTTC. This translates into CASSERPGQGADYGYTF.

This clonotype occurred many times. The chain couples TRBV12-3 or TRBV12-4 to TRBJ2-5, with D tentatively TRBD1 (5 bases). The ends were cut back, 4 bases at V and 5 bases at J, with 8 bases in the middle. This CDR3 spans 12 amino acids. The CDR3 here is CASSWGEETQYF. In nucleotides, the CDR3 is TGTGCCAGCAGTTGGGGCGAGGAGACCCAGTACTTC.

There are many counts of this clonotype. This chain joins TRBV12-3 or TRBV12-4 and TRBJ2-5; TRBD2 matches at 10 bases. The V segment lost 6 bases and the J segment 5 bases; nucleotides outside the gene matches: 6. The CDR3 is 14 amino acids. The CDR3 loop is CASRLSGGGETQYF. CDR3 DNA sequence: TGTGCCAGCAGGCTAAGCGGGGGGGGGGAGACCCAGTACTTC.

The rearrangement links TRBV2 to TRBJ1-1, with D uncertain. Trimming shortened V by 7 bases and J by 6 bases, and 18 bases separated the two germline ends. CDR3 length: 14 residues. Germline V gene lookup returns CDR1 SNHLY and CDR2 FYNNEI. For the CDR3, the DNA is TGTGCCAGCAAGAACGGAGCGCTAAGCGCTGAAGCTTTCTTT. Translated, it gives CASKNGALSAEAFF.

This clonotype was observed a few times. A read error may be the cause here, since a much bigger clone is one base away. Given the absence of the conserved phenylalanine or tryptophan at the CDR3 end, a read error is likely. The chain uses TRBV11-2 and TRBJ1-1; D gene ambiguous. Germline lookup yields CDR1 SGHAT and CDR2 FQNNGV. With 3 bases removed from V and 0 bases from J, the gap between germline ends came to 11 bases. The CDR3 contains 15 residues. The DNA for the CDR3 is TGTGCCAGCAGCTTGAGTAGCCTTTTGAACACTGAAGCTTTCTCT. Translating it yields CASSLSSLLNTEAFS.

This clonotype was picked up a small number of times. J is TRBJ2-7 and V is TRBV9, with 8 bases lining up with TRBD1. With V trimmed by 3 bases and J by 1 base, 9 bases remained unmatched. CDR1 and CDR2 (germline): SGDLS, YYNGEE. The CDR3 totals 16 residues. For the CDR3, the DNA is TGTGCCAGCAGCGCTCGCGCCGGGACAGGTTCCTACGAGCAGTACTTC. Amino acids: CASSARAGTGSYEQYF.

In this sample, this clonotype turned up many times. V is TRBV7-8 and J is TRBJ2-7, with no clear D. Per germline, CDR1 SGHVS and CDR2 FQNEAQ. This CDR3 spans 14 amino acids. Trimming cost V 4 bases and J 3 bases, with 13 bases left between them. CDR3: CASSSGPSLYEQYF. DNA of the CDR3: TGTGCCAGCAGCTCTGGACCCAGCCTCTACGAGCAGTACTTC.

This clonotype was counted a few times. V usage is TRBV3-1 and J usage is TRBJ1-2; D remains unclear. This CDR3 is built from 13 residues. From germline, CDR1 is LGHDT and CDR2 YNNKEL (reference sequence). V shed 3 bases and J shed 7 bases, with 12 bases lying between them. CDR3 coding DNA: TGTGCCAGCAGCCATGATAGGGTGGTTGGCTACACCTTC. This translates into CASSHDRVVGYTF.

The genes are TRBV11-3 and TRBJ2-3; D unclear. Germline V gene data show CDR1 as SGHNT and CDR2 as YENEEA. The CDR3 extends over 13 amino acids. The ends were cut back, 6 bases at V and 6 bases at J, with 13 bases in the middle. CDR3 sequence: CASRNDGRDTQYF. Here the CDR3 DNA reads TGTGCCAGCAGGAACGATGGGCGGGATACGCAGTATTTT.

This clonotype was observed many times. The chain combines TRBV7-9 with TRBJ2-1; D might be TRBD1 (5 bases). The V and J ends lost 0 bases and 0 bases respectively, with 6 bases between them. The germline V gene encodes CDR1 SEHNR and CDR2 FQNEAQ (reference sequence). This CDR3 spans 15 amino acids. The CDR3 DNA sequence: TGTGCCAGCAGCTTAGCCCAGGGCTCCTACAATGAGCAGTTCTTC. This encodes CASSLAQGSYNEQFF.

The gene calls are TRBV20-1 and TRBJ2-1; D possibly corresponds to TRBD2 (6 bases). V dropped 0 bases and J dropped 4 bases, with 19 bases sitting between them. Germline CDR1 DFQATT, CDR2 SNEGSKA (reference sequence). CDR3 size: 17 residues. The CDR3 region has the DNA TGCAGTGCTAGAGAACTGGGACTCCCATCGGGATACAATGAGCAGTTCTTC. It codes for CSARELGLPSGYNEQFF.

This clonotype was observed a few times. The CDR3 nucleotides read TGTGCCAGCAGTCCCGGAGCGTTGGGAAACACCATATATTTT. This gives the protein CASSPGALGNTIYF. This chain joins TRBV28 and TRBJ1-3; D gene unclear. Per the germline V gene, CDR1 is MDHEN and CDR2 is SYDVKM. The V end was cut by 5 bases, the J end by 4 bases, with 12 bases between. This CDR3 has 14 amino acids.

There are a few counts of this clonotype. The chain carries TRBV15 and TRBJ1-2; D is perhaps TRBD1 (5 bases). Germline V CDR1 and CDR2: LNHNV, YYDKDF (reference sequence). Between the trimmed V and J ends, which lost 0 bases and 3 bases, there was a span of 14 bases. The CDR3 has 16 residues. The CDR3 DNA sequence: TGTGCCACCAGCAGAGATAGAGGGGTTCAGGACTATGGCTACACCTTC. It yields the protein CATSRDRGVQDYGYTF.

This clonotype appeared a few times. The chain links TRBV7-2 to TRBJ2-7; D not resolved. The CDR3 is 15 residues long. CDR1 is SGHTA, CDR2 FQGNSA, per germline. Trimming took off 1 base at V and 2 bases at J, with 12 bases between the two ends. The CDR3, as DNA: TGTGCCAGCAGCTTAGTTGGGATACTTACCTACGAGCAGTACTTC. Encoded protein: CASSLVGILTYEQYF.